These T cell receptor beta chains were read from a single sample in a study of OX40 agonist ivuxolimab in advanced cancers. The repertoire was sequenced with immunoSEQ multiplex PCR; TCRdb's copy has only in-frame clones and lacks some. The table has roughly 16,000 clones, 65% to 90% seen once. The sample in question was CD4+ or CD8+ T cells sorted from blood, obtained in a trial of the OX40 agonist ivuxolimab. These receptors were taken from an adult with an advanced solid tumor such as melanoma, head and neck, liver or kidney cancer. Both conserved end residues are part of each CDR3. A D gene is named only where the DNA matches it firmly. Some rows mark clone size as missing; the rest say once, few, many or name a class of expanded clone.

D	size	V	J	DNA	CDR3
TRBD1	.	TRBV14	TRBJ2-1	TGTGCCAGCAGCCACCCGGGACAGTACAATGAGCAGTTCTTC	CASSHPGQYNEQFF
TRBD2	.	TRBV11-3	TRBJ2-1	TGTGCCAGCAGCTCACTCACTAGCGGGAGGGCCGTGGAGCAGTTCTTC	CASSSLTSGRAVEQFF
.	.	TRBV7-6	TRBJ2-1	TGTGCCAGCAGCCGTAGACTTGATAAAACAGGGAATGAGCAGTTCTTC	CASSRRLDKTGNEQFF
.	.	TRBV5-6	TRBJ2-4	TGTGCCAGCAGCTTGGGATCGTTTCAAAACTTC	CASSLGSFQNF
TRBD2	.	TRBV5-1	TRBJ2-1	TGCGCCAGCAGCTTGATCGGGGCGGGAGCTGACGACAATGAGCAGTTCTTC	CASSLIGAGADDNEQFF
TRBD2	.	TRBV4-2	TRBJ2-7	TGTGCCAGCAGCCCGGGGACTAGCGGATCCTACGAGCAGTACTTC	CASSPGTSGSYEQYF
TRBD2	.	TRBV27	TRBJ2-3	TGTGCCAGCAGTTCCCGGGGACTAGTAACAGATACGCAGTATTTT	CASSSRGLVTDTQYF
TRBD2	.	TRBV11-2	TRBJ2-5	TGTGCCAGCAGTCGACTAGCGGGAGTACAAGAGACCCAGTACTTC	CASSRLAGVQETQYF
.	.	TRBV4-1	TRBJ2-7	TGCGCCAGTTCGGGACTGACGAGCTCCTACGAGCAGTACTTC	CASSGLTSSYEQYF
.	.	TRBV30	TRBJ2-3	TGTGCCTGGAGTAAGACCTCCGCAGATACGCAGTATTTT	CAWSKTSADTQYF
.	.	TRBV12-5	TRBJ1-5	TGTGCTAGTGGCCTTCCTCCTGGTGGGGGCAATCAGCCCCAGCATTTT	CASGLPPGGGNQPQHF
.	.	TRBV16	TRBJ2-2	TGTGCCAGCAGCCTGAGCGCGAACACCGGGGAGCTGTTTTTT	CASSLSANTGELFF
.	.	TRBV30	TRBJ1-2	TGTGCCTGCGACAACTATGGCTACACCTTC	CACDNYGYTF
TRBD1	.	TRBV6-5	TRBJ1-6	TGTGCCACCGGACAGGGATCTTATTCACCCCTCCACTTT	CATGQGSYSPLHF
.	.	TRBV6-5	TRBJ1-2	TGTGCCAGCAGGAAGGACAGTTATGGCTACACCTTC	CASRKDSYGYTF
.	.	TRBV6-5	TRBJ1-2	TGTGCCAGCAGTTACGGGTGGGAGGCCGACCCCGTTGGCTACACCTTC	CASSYGWEADPVGYTF
TRBD1	.	TRBV28	TRBJ1-5	TGTGCCAGCAGCCGACAGGGGGCGAGGGACTATAATAGTCAGCCCCAGCATTTT	CASSRQGARDYNSQPQHF
TRBD2	.	TRBV28	TRBJ2-7	TGTGCCAGCAGACCTCAAAAACTAGCGCTCAGCTCCTACGAGCAGTACTTC	CASRPQKLALSSYEQYF
.	.	TRBV6-6	TRBJ1-2	TGTGCCAGCAGTTACTCGAACGTTAACTATGGCTACACCTTC	CASSYSNVNYGYTF
.	.	TRBV5-4	TRBJ2-1	TGTGCCAGCAGCTCCGCCGTCGCGATGAATGAGCAGTTCTTC	CASSSAVAMNEQFF
TRBD1	.	TRBV6-1	TRBJ2-1	TGTGCCAGCAGGGCCGGGACAGGGGGTAATGAGCAGTTCTTC	CASRAGTGGNEQFF
TRBD1	.	TRBV5-1	TRBJ2-3	TGCGCCAGCAGCAGGCCGGACAGGGGCCTGGGAGATACGCAGTATTTT	CASSRPDRGLGDTQYF
.	.	TRBV19	TRBJ2-3	TGTGCCAGTAGTGCCGGCAGAACAGATACGCAGTATTTT	CASSAGRTDTQYF
.	.	TRBV5-1	TRBJ1-1	TGCGCCAGCAGCTTGAGTGAACCGTACACTGAAGCTTTCTTT	CASSLSEPYTEAFF
TRBD1	.	TRBV19	TRBJ2-1	TGTGCCAGTAGTATAGGTCAGGGGGCGTTTGAGCAGTTCTTC	CASSIGQGAFEQFF
.	few	TRBV4-3	TRBJ1-1	TGCGCCAGCAGCCCCGGGGTACTGAACACTGAAGCTTTCTTT	CASSPGVLNTEAFF
.	.	TRBV14	TRBJ2-1	TGTGCCAGCGCCCGGGGCAGTACCTACAATGAGCAGTTCTTC	CASARGSTYNEQFF
TRBD2	.	TRBV9	TRBJ2-1	TGTGCCAGCAGCGTAGGCCTAGCGGGATCTGGGGAGCAGTTCTTC	CASSVGLAGSGEQFF
.	.	TRBV28	TRBJ1-5	TGTGCCAGCAGTTTACGGGCACAGGGTAATCAGCCCCAGCATTTT	CASSLRAQGNQPQHF
.	.	TRBV6-1	TRBJ1-4	TGTGCCAGCAGTGAAGGGTTCGGGGAATCTGAAAAACTGTTTTTT	CASSEGFGESEKLFF
.	.	TRBV11-2	TRBJ2-5	TGTGCCAGCAGCCCCCGACTAGTCGGTGAGACCCAGTACTTC	CASSPRLVGETQYF
.	.	TRBV7-2	TRBJ2-5	TGTGCCAGCAGCTTAAGTCGGGGGTTGGGCCAAGAGACCCAGTACTTC	CASSLSRGLGQETQYF
.	.	TRBV18	TRBJ1-1	TGTGCCAGCTCACCCGACTCGAACACTGAAGCTTTCTTT	CASSPDSNTEAFF
.	.	TRBV2	TRBJ2-6	TGTGCCAGCAGCGGAGGGCGGGGAGGGGCCAACGTCCTGACTTTC	CASSGGRGGANVLTF
TRBD1	few	TRBV28	TRBJ1-4	TGTGCCAGCAGCTTCTCCGGGACAGGGGGATATGAAAAACTGTTTTTT	CASSFSGTGGYEKLFF
.	.	TRBV19	TRBJ2-2	TGTGCCAGTAATCAGATGCACACCGGGGAGCTGTTTTTT	CASNQMHTGELFF
TRBD2	.	TRBV5-1	TRBJ2-3	TGCGCCAGCAGCCTCTCTAGCGGGAGGGGCACAGATACGCAGTATTTT	CASSLSSGRGTDTQYF
.	once	TRBV30	TRBJ1-2	TGTGCCTGGAGTGTATTTGGGAACTATGGCTACACCTTC	CAWSVFGNYGYTF
.	.	TRBV10-3	TRBJ2-5	TGTGCCATCAGCAGGGGGGTCCAAGAGACCCAGTACTTC	CAISRGVQETQYF
TRBD2	.	TRBV27	TRBJ2-5	TGTGCCAGCAGTACCGGACTAGCGGGGCGCGGGGAGACCCAGTACTTC	CASSTGLAGRGETQYF
.	.	TRBV6-6	TRBJ1-1	TGTGCCAGCCTCGGACACTTGAACACTGAAGCTTTCTTT	CASLGHLNTEAFF
.	.	TRBV7-2	TRBJ2-1	TGTGCCAGCAGCTTAGGAGGTCATGAGCAGTTCTTC	CASSLGGHEQFF
TRBD2	once	TRBV11-1	TRBJ2-1	TGTGCCAGCAGCGCGGGAGTCTCCAATGAGCAGTTCTTC	CASSAGVSNEQFF
TRBD2	once	TRBV27	TRBJ2-1	TGTGCCAGCAGACCTGCTAGCGGGAGTTACAATGAGCAGTTCTTC	CASRPASGSYNEQFF
.	.	TRBV4-2	TRBJ2-1	TGTGCCAGCAGCCAAGATTCGGTCATCTTC	CASSQDSVIF
TRBD2	once	TRBV5-1	TRBJ2-3	TGCGCCAGCAGCTTTTTACTAGCGGTTAGCACAGATACGCAGTATTTT	CASSFLLAVSTDTQYF
.	.	TRBV27	TRBJ2-5	TGTGCCAGCAAACCGGGACTCGGTCAGACCCAGTACTTC	CASKPGLGQTQYF
.	.	TRBV28	TRBJ1-2	TGTGCCAGCAGCCGTAGGGGGGCCGTCTATGGCTACACCTTC	CASSRRGAVYGYTF
.	.	TRBV28	TRBJ1-2	TGTGCCAGCAGTTTAGGCTCCTATGGCTACACCTTC	CASSLGSYGYTF
TRBD2	.	TRBV28	TRBJ2-7	TGTGCCAGCAGGCTAGCGGAGAGCTCCTACGAGCAGTACTTC	CASRLAESSYEQYF
TRBD2	.	TRBV4-2	TRBJ2-7	TGTGCCAGCAGCCCCGGCGGGACTAGCGACTACGAGCAGTACTTC	CASSPGGTSDYEQYF
.	.	TRBV28	TRBJ1-1	TGTGCCAGCAGTGCGCAGGGGCGCACTGAAGCTTTCTTT	CASSAQGRTEAFF
TRBD2	.	TRBV28	TRBJ2-7	TGTGCCAGCAGTTCCAGTACTAGCGGGATCTACGAGCAGTACTTC	CASSSSTSGIYEQYF
.	.	TRBV4-1	TRBJ2-7	TGCGCCAGCAGCCCCCTAGCCCACAGTTCGACCTCCTACGAGCAGTACTTC	CASSPLAHSSTSYEQYF
.	.	TRBV14	TRBJ2-2	TGTGCCAGCAGCCAAGTCCAGAACACCGGGGAGCTGTTTTTT	CASSQVQNTGELFF
TRBD2	once	TRBV7-2	TRBJ2-1	TGTGCCAGCAGCATGGGACTAGCGGGAGACTTGTTCTTC	CASSMGLAGDLFF
.	few	TRBV28	TRBJ1-4	TGTGCCAGCCAGTGGGGCCCAGATGAAAAACTGTTTTTT	CASQWGPDEKLFF
TRBD1	.	TRBV7-7	TRBJ1-3	TGTGCCAGCAGCCCCTCGGACAGGGGTTGGGACACCATATATTTT	CASSPSDRGWDTIYF